Listed here are 9 T cell receptor beta chains from one sample, sequenced in a study of T cell responses to AZD1222 COVID-19 vaccine (dated by TCRdb to the early 2020s). The time point label, read with the paper, signifies: baseline before first vaccination. The library came from the immunoSEQ multiplex PCR assay. TCRdb provides this immuneACCESS table in a form limited to in-frame rearrangements. Some clones are lacking; in checked studies, under half of them reflect an unresolved V gene, and why the rest are absent is not known. The sample table contains approximately 130,000 clones; only one count was recorded for about 93% of them. Of the sample, about 0.91% is held by the ten largest clones. The sample consisted of peripheral blood, taken on day 0 of AZD1222 vaccination. Source of these receptors: an adult in good health.

The chain combines TRBV6-6 with TRBJ1-6; 8 positions match TRBD1. V shed 5 bases and J 0 bases; nucleotides not matched to a gene: 12. Per the germline V gene, CDR1 is MNHNY and CDR2 is SVGAGI (reference sequence). The CDR3 covers 19 residues. The CDR3 DNA reads TGTGCCAGCAGTCTCGACAGGGGATTAGCGAGCTCCTATAATTCACCCCTCCACTTT. Encoded protein: CASSLDRGLASSYNSPLHF.

The chain joins TRBV2 to TRBJ1-1; D remains unclear. V was pared by 6 bases and J by 3 bases, with 11 bases between. CDR1 is SNHLY and CDR2 is FYNNEI in the germline V gene. This CDR3 spans 13 amino acids. As DNA, the CDR3 is TGTGCCAGCAGCAAGGACGGGTACACTGAAGCTTTCTTT. It codes for CASSKDGYTEAFF.

This chain uses TRBV7-2 with TRBJ2-3, with 13 nucleotides matching TRBD2. CDR3 length: 16 residues. The germline CDR1 and CDR2 sequences are SGHTA and FQGNSA. V lost 4 bases to trimming and J lost 8 bases; unmatched junction nucleotides: 9. The CDR3 coding sequence is TGTGCCAGCAGCTCCCGACTAGCGGGGGGCCTGGGTACGCAGTATTTT. Its protein is CASSSRLAGGLGTQYF.

The chain joins TRBV6-1 to TRBJ2-7, with D possibly being TRBD1 or TRBD2 (5 bases each). The CDR3 spans 16 residues. CDR1 is MNHNS, CDR2 SASEGT, per germline. Trimming took 0 bases from V and 0 from J, leaving 12 bases between them. The CDR3 DNA follows: TGTGCCAGCAGTGAAGCCCGGGACCAGAGCTCCTACGAGCAGTACTTC. Protein: CASSEARDQSSYEQYF.

V usage is TRBV6-5 and J usage is TRBJ2-7; D gene unclear. Deletions cut 6 bases from V and 2 bases from J, with 5 bases between. Germline assignment: CDR1 MNHEY and CDR2 SVGAGI. This CDR3 spans 11 amino acids. The CDR3 coding sequence is TGTGCCAGCAGCTATACCTACGAGCAGTACTTC. Residues: CASSYTYEQYF.

The genes are TRBV3-1 (or the pseudogene TRBV3-2) and TRBJ1-2; D uncertain. The CDR3 contains 14 residues. CDR1 is LGHDT and CDR2 is YNNKEL in the germline V gene (reference sequence). Trimming stripped 4 bases from V and 3 bases from J, with 12 bases between. This chain's CDR3 is CASSPPRVYYGYTF. CDR3 nucleotides: TGTGCCAGCAGCCCTCCGAGGGTTTACTATGGCTACACCTTC.

The chain employs TRBV4-1 and TRBJ2-3; TRBD2 is a possible D gene (6 bases). This CDR3 contains 15 residues. Between the trimmed V and J ends, which lost 4 bases and 3 bases, there was a span of 14 bases. In germline, CDR1 is MGHRA, CDR2 YSYEKL. The CDR3 sequence: CASSRTRGGTDTQYF. CDR3 coding DNA: TGCGCCAGCAGCCGTACCCGAGGAGGGACAGATACGCAGTATTTT.

The chain employs TRBV7-2 and TRBJ1-4, with 7 bases that match TRBD1. This CDR3 is built from 14 residues. Unmatched junction bases numbered 6, after V lost 5 bases and J lost 6 bases. Germline loops: CDR1 SGHTA, CDR2 FQGNSA. The CDR3, as DNA: TGTGCCAGCAGCCCCCTAGGGGGCTATGAAAAACTGTTTTTT. Its protein product is CASSPLGGYEKLFF.

J is TRBJ1-5 and V is TRBV19; D may be TRBD1 (5 bases). The CDR3 is 14 amino acids. V was pared by 6 bases and J by 0 bases, with 9 bases between. Per germline, CDR1 LNHDA and CDR2 SQIVND (reference sequence). The DNA for the CDR3 is TGTGCCAGTAGATTTGGACATAGCAATCAGCCCCAGCATTTT. Its translation: CASRFGHSNQPQHF.